The 7 T cell receptor beta chains in this list originate from one sample, sequenced in a study of blood T cell repertoires in COVID-19. TCRdb's table, derived via immunoSEQ multiplex PCR, lists solely in-frame clones and lacks some. Altogether roughly 380,000 clones are present, about 90% being singletons, with the ten largest covering around 3%. The sample was PBMCs or T cells enriched from blood (not recorded which). These receptors came from a woman in her twenties or thirties who had recovered from COVID-19.

The J gene is TRBJ2-7, the V gene TRBV11-3; D uncertain. CDR1 is SGHNT and CDR2 is YENEEA in the germline V gene. Trimming removed 5 bases from V and 3 bases from J, with 11 bases in between. This CDR3 is 13 amino acids long. The DNA for the CDR3 is TGTGCCAGCAGCGACGGGTTGGGCTACGAGCAGTACTTC. Protein sequence: CASSDGLGYEQYF.

This chain links TRBV18 with TRBJ2-3; 13 nucleotides agree with TRBD2. Trimming at V came to 6 bases and at J to 6 bases, leaving 6 bases not matched to a gene. The CDR3 loop spans 15 amino acids. Germline V gives CDR1 KGHSH, CDR2 LQKENI. The CDR3 is CASSPGLAGEDTQYF. CDR3 bases: TGTGCCAGCTCCCCTGGACTAGCGGGAGAGGATACGCAGTATTTT.

CDR3 in amino acids: CASSQSPGGFYGYTF. The CDR3, as DNA: TGCGCCAGCAGTCAATCGCCGGGGGGCTTCTATGGCTACACCTTC. The V and J genes are TRBV23-1 and TRBJ1-2; possibly TRBD1 for D (6 bases). Being an ORF, TRBV23-1 has a function that is uncertain. The germline V and J ends were trimmed by 0 bases and 4 bases, with 12 bases remaining between them. CDR3 length equals 15 residues.

V and J are TRBV9 and TRBJ2-3, with TRBD2 matching over 12 bases. Per the germline V gene, CDR1 is SGDLS and CDR2 is YYNGEE. After removal of 0 bases from V and 4 bases from J, the junction contained 6 bases not matched to a gene. The CDR3 runs to 17 residues. CDR3 region: CASSVGASGGVADTQYF. In DNA form, the CDR3 reads TGTGCCAGCAGCGTAGGGGCTAGCGGGGGGGTGGCAGATACGCAGTATTTT.

CDR3 DNA sequence: TGTGCCAGCAGCTTATTTTTTAGAGAGCCTAATGAAAAACTGTTTTTT. Encoded protein: CASSLFFREPNEKLFF. The genes are TRBV7-2 and TRBJ1-4, with D unclear. This CDR3 contains 16 residues. Germline V CDR1 and CDR2: SGHTA, FQGNSA. Trimming removed 2 bases from V and 3 bases from J, with 13 bases in between.

The rearrangement links TRBV5-1 to TRBJ2-1; D uncertain. Germline CDR1 and CDR2: SGHRS and YFSETQ. The CDR3 has 16 amino acids. Trimming pared 4 bases from V and 8 bases from J, leaving 22 bases between. CDR3 bases: TGCGCCAGCAGCGAATTAGCTGCCCCCGGCGGCTATGAGCAGTTCTTC. Translating gives CASSELAAPGGYEQFF.

The gene calls are TRBV2 and TRBJ2-7; 7 nucleotides match TRBD1. Trimming at V came to 6 bases and at J to 2 bases, leaving 10 bases not matched to a gene. Germline lookup yields CDR1 SNHLY and CDR2 FYNNEI. CDR3 length: 15 residues. CDR3 DNA sequence: TGTGCCAGCAGCCTAAGGACAGGACGAGCCTACGAGCAGTACTTC. It encodes CASSLRTGRAYEQYF.